This T cell receptor beta chain originates from a study of T cells expressing NK-cell markers. Study context: Among the eight sequenced donors, seven tested HCMV-seropositive and one tested seronegative.

About this clonotype: Its antigen is currently unknown.

The CDR3 is made up of 19 amino acids. Study-wide findings and caveats: The study found dominant NKG2C+ clonotypes at about 1.0-8% of CD8+ T cells in roughly six donors.

TCRdb re-called the 5' RACE reads; every CDR3 protein appears as one record, without DNA. The repertoire table contains 440,000 or so distinct CDR3 sequences. The specimen sequenced was blood T cells: a sorted CD56 or NKG2C T cell subset, CD4+ or CD8+ T cells, or bulk PBMC T cells (not recorded which). The chain combines TRBV12-3 or TRBV12-4 with TRBJ2-1; as DNA is missing, the TRBD2 call by TCRdb cannot be tested. This sequence originates from a woman aged 18 to 75 in good health. The CDR3 protein is CASTPPAQSGRGSYNEQFF.